Below, one T cell receptor (beta chain) is given with its context. Under the authors' procedure: Estimation of nucleated cell counts relied on the amplification of reference gene primers. Profiling relied on immunoSEQ multiplex PCR, and the TCRdb table lists in-frame clones only, not all of them. V and J calls plus clone size are reproduced from that table; the DNA served to infer D and trimming. The top ten clones hold approximately 15% of a sample with tens of thousands of clones, under 90% of them seen once. This entry comes from a study of blood T cell repertoires in COVID-19. Whole-study context: COVID-19 samples from acute and convalescent phases originated in the United States, Italy and Spain.

Germline trimming cut 2 bases from V and 0 bases from J; bases unmatched to any gene: 0. Germline V gene data show CDR1 as MNHEY and CDR2 as SVGAGI. The CDR3 consists of 16 residues. The sample taken for sequencing was peripheral blood. This clonotype was sampled from a man aged 65-85 years with acute or convalescent COVID-19. The V and J genes are TRBV6-5 and TRBJ1-3, with 11 bases aligning to TRBD1. CDR3 amino acids: CASSYGTGGSGNTIYF. CDR3 sequence (DNA): TGTGCCAGCAGTTACGGGACAGGGGGCTCTGGAAACACCATATATTTT.